A selection of T cell receptor beta chains follows, all from one sample in a study of identical twins. TCRdb reprocessed the 5' RACE reads with MiXCR, giving one entry per CDR3 protein. The sample records hundreds of thousands of distinct CDR3 sequences, roughly 18% being singletons. This sample was also put to use in a study of T cells expressing NK-cell markers.

Sequencing input: PBMCs. The source is a woman between 18 and 29 years old in good health. Both conserved end residues are part of each CDR3. A D gene is named only where the DNA matches it firmly. Expanded clones get a size class; other rows say once, few or many, or leave the size out.

CDR3 DNA: TGCGCCAGCAGCTCCGGACTAGCGACTAGCACAGATACGCAGTATTTT
CDR3 protein: CASSSGLATSTDTQYF
V gene: TRBV5-1
clone size: -
D gene: TRBD2
J gene: TRBJ2-3

CDR3 DNA: TGTGCCAGCAGCTTAGTGGCTAGCTTTCTGGGCGAGCAGTACTTC
CDR3 protein: CASSLVASFLGEQYF
V gene: TRBV7-2
clone size: -
D gene: -
J gene: TRBJ2-7

CDR3 DNA: TGTGCCAGCACCTACGGGACAGGGACTGAAAAACTGTTTTTT
CDR3 protein: CASTYGTGTEKLFF
V gene: TRBV12-3/TRBV12-4
clone size: -
D gene: TRBD1
J gene: TRBJ1-4

CDR3 DNA: TGTGCCAGCAGCTTGGGGGTCTCGCAACGTTACATTCAGTACTTC
CDR3 protein: CASSLGVSQRYIQYF
V gene: TRBV7-2
clone size: -
D gene: -
J gene: TRBJ2-4

CDR3 DNA: TGTGCCAGCAGGCGGGTAGCGGGGGGGAGTGAGCAGTTCTTC
CDR3 protein: CASRRVAGGSEQFF
V gene: TRBV12-3/TRBV12-4
clone size: few
D gene: TRBD2
J gene: TRBJ2-1

CDR3 DNA: TGTGCCAGCAGTTACTCAGTATCCGGGGCCAACGTCCTGACTTTC
CDR3 protein: CASSYSVSGANVLTF
V gene: TRBV6-5
clone size: few
D gene: -
J gene: TRBJ2-6

CDR3 DNA: TGTGCCAGCAGCCCAATGTCCGATACGCAGTATTTT
CDR3 protein: CASSPMSDTQYF
V gene: TRBV7-9
clone size: many
D gene: -
J gene: TRBJ2-3

CDR3 DNA: TGCAGTGCTAGAGGGTATGGGCTAGTCTTCAATGAGCAGTTCTTC
CDR3 protein: CSARGYGLVFNEQFF
V gene: TRBV20-1
clone size: few
D gene: -
J gene: TRBJ2-1

CDR3 DNA: TGCAGTGCTATTTCCCCCGACTCCTCCTACGAGCAGTACTTC
CDR3 protein: CSAISPDSSYEQYF
V gene: TRBV20-1
clone size: -
D gene: -
J gene: TRBJ2-7

CDR3 DNA: TGTGCCAGCTGGCGGGGGACCCCCAATGAGCAGTTCTTC
CDR3 protein: CASWRGTPNEQFF
V gene: TRBV6-2/TRBV6-3
clone size: few
D gene: TRBD2
J gene: TRBJ2-1

CDR3 DNA: TGTGCCATCGGGAGTAGCGGAAACCAAGAGACCCAGTACTTC
CDR3 protein: CAIGSSGNQETQYF
V gene: TRBV10-3
clone size: -
D gene: -
J gene: TRBJ2-5

CDR3 DNA: TGTGCCAGCAGTAAAACTAGGGGTTCCTACGAGCAGTACTTC
CDR3 protein: CASSKTRGSYEQYF
V gene: TRBV7-9
clone size: -
D gene: -
J gene: TRBJ2-7

CDR3 DNA: TGTGCCAGCAGTTACTCCAGAGACAGCTTGAATTCACCCCTCCACTTT
CDR3 protein: CASSYSRDSLNSPLHF
V gene: TRBV6-5
clone size: few
D gene: -
J gene: TRBJ1-6

CDR3 DNA: TGTGCCAGCAGTTCAGGGGGAAAACTGTTTTTT
CDR3 protein: CASSSGGKLFF
V gene: TRBV6-5
clone size: -
D gene: TRBD1
J gene: TRBJ1-4

CDR3 DNA: TGCAGCGTTAGGACAGGGGGCAATGAGCAGTTCTTC
CDR3 protein: CSVRTGGNEQFF
V gene: TRBV29-1
clone size: many
D gene: TRBD1
J gene: TRBJ2-1

CDR3 DNA: TGCAGTGCTGTCTCCGGGACAGGGCCCTATGGCTACACCTTC
CDR3 protein: CSAVSGTGPYGYTF
V gene: TRBV20-1
clone size: few
D gene: TRBD1
J gene: TRBJ1-2

CDR3 DNA: TGCGCCAGCAGCCAAGACGTCGGGACGGCGTCCTACGAGCAGTACTTC
CDR3 protein: CASSQDVGTASYEQYF
V gene: TRBV4-1
clone size: few
D gene: -
J gene: TRBJ2-7

CDR3 DNA: TGTGCCAGCAGTTACTCTTTTGGACTAGCGGGGCAAGAGACCCAGTACTTC
CDR3 protein: CASSYSFGLAGQETQYF
V gene: TRBV6-5
clone size: -
D gene: TRBD2
J gene: TRBJ2-5

CDR3 DNA: TGTGCCAGCAGCAGCATACCGGGACTAGCGGCCTCCTACGAGCAGTACTTC
CDR3 protein: CASSSIPGLAASYEQYF
V gene: TRBV7-2
clone size: -
D gene: TRBD2
J gene: TRBJ2-7

CDR3 DNA: TGTGCCAGCAGCCCTTCCGGGACGGCGAACACTGAAGCTTTCTTT
CDR3 protein: CASSPSGTANTEAFF
V gene: TRBV6-1
clone size: -
D gene: -
J gene: TRBJ1-1

CDR3 DNA: TGCGCCAGCAGCCAGCGGGACCGTGCCACCGGGGAGCTGTTTTTT
CDR3 protein: CASSQRDRATGELFF
V gene: TRBV5-1
clone size: -
D gene: TRBD2
J gene: TRBJ2-2

CDR3 DNA: TGTGCCAGCAGCTTGCTGGGACATCCGAAGACCTACGAGCAGTACTTC
CDR3 protein: CASSLLGHPKTYEQYF
V gene: TRBV5-4
clone size: -
D gene: -
J gene: TRBJ2-7

CDR3 DNA: TGCGCCAGCAGCCAATTCCTAGGACAGCAGTACTTC
CDR3 protein: CASSQFLGQQYF
V gene: TRBV4-3
clone size: few
D gene: -
J gene: TRBJ2-7

CDR3 DNA: TGTGCCAGCAGTGTGACAGGGTTACTAATTTACGAGCAGTACTTC
CDR3 protein: CASSVTGLLIYEQYF
V gene: TRBV27
clone size: -
D gene: TRBD1
J gene: TRBJ2-7

CDR3 DNA: TGTGCCAGCAGTTCCCCCGGGCGGGGCCTGGACAATGAGCAGTTCTTC
CDR3 protein: CASSSPGRGLDNEQFF
V gene: TRBV12-3/TRBV12-4
clone size: many
D gene: -
J gene: TRBJ2-1

CDR3 DNA: TGCAGCGCCTTGGGGGGGCCCTCCTACGAGCAGTACTTC
CDR3 protein: CSALGGPSYEQYF
V gene: TRBV29-1
clone size: few
D gene: -
J gene: TRBJ2-7

CDR3 DNA: TGCAGTGCTAGAGATCGGGGGGGCAAAGGGGCCCAGTACTTC
CDR3 protein: CSARDRGGKGAQYF
V gene: TRBV20-1
clone size: few
D gene: TRBD2
J gene: TRBJ2-5

CDR3 DNA: TGCAGTGATGGCCAGGCTAGCGGACTCAATGAGCAGTTCTTC
CDR3 protein: CSDGQASGLNEQFF
V gene: TRBV20-1
clone size: few
D gene: TRBD2
J gene: TRBJ2-1

CDR3 DNA: TGCAGCACCCAAGGGGACACTGAAGCTTTCTTT
CDR3 protein: CSTQGDTEAFF
V gene: TRBV29-1
clone size: few
D gene: -
J gene: TRBJ1-1

CDR3 DNA: TGCAGTGGCCTCACCGGGCACACCGGCACTGAAGCTTTCTTT
CDR3 protein: CSGLTGHTGTEAFF
V gene: TRBV20-1
clone size: -
D gene: -
J gene: TRBJ1-1

CDR3 DNA: TGCAGTGCTACCAAGGGTGACACTGAAGCTTTCTTT
CDR3 protein: CSATKGDTEAFF
V gene: TRBV20-1
clone size: -
D gene: -
J gene: TRBJ1-1

CDR3 DNA: TGTGCCAGCAGTTACGGCACACCCGAAGATACGCAGTATTTT
CDR3 protein: CASSYGTPEDTQYF
V gene: TRBV6-5
clone size: -
D gene: -
J gene: TRBJ2-3

CDR3 DNA: TGTGCCAGCAGCCAGGTGACCTACGAGCAGTACTTC
CDR3 protein: CASSQVTYEQYF
V gene: TRBV3-1
clone size: -
D gene: -
J gene: TRBJ2-7

CDR3 DNA: TGTGCCAGCACCCATTGGGGGACCCCCACCAAGCAGTACTTC
CDR3 protein: CASTHWGTPTKQYF
V gene: TRBV6-2/TRBV6-3
clone size: -
D gene: -
J gene: TRBJ2-7

CDR3 DNA: TGTGCCAGCTCAGGCCGGGCTAGCGGGGAAGAGACCCAGTACTTC
CDR3 protein: CASSGRASGEETQYF
V gene: TRBV5-6
clone size: -
D gene: TRBD2
J gene: TRBJ2-5

CDR3 DNA: TGTGCCAGCAGTTATCTAGCGGGAGGGTTATACAATGAGCAGTTCTTC
CDR3 protein: CASSYLAGGLYNEQFF
V gene: TRBV27
clone size: -
D gene: TRBD2
J gene: TRBJ2-1

CDR3 DNA: TGTGCCAGCAGCTTAGATACAGCGGAGCAGTTCTTC
CDR3 protein: CASSLDTAEQFF
V gene: TRBV11-2
clone size: -
D gene: -
J gene: TRBJ2-1

CDR3 DNA: TGCAGTGCTAGCTCTTTAGGAGGGGAAGAGACCCAGTACTTC
CDR3 protein: CSASSLGGEETQYF
V gene: TRBV20-1
clone size: few
D gene: -
J gene: TRBJ2-5

CDR3 DNA: TGTGCCAGCAGCCGACAGGGCGAGACCCAGTACTTC
CDR3 protein: CASSRQGETQYF
V gene: TRBV5-5
clone size: many
D gene: TRBD1
J gene: TRBJ2-5

CDR3 DNA: TGTGCCAGCAGCCAAGATCTAGGGACAGGGGGCCTCCAAAAGCCCCAGCATTTT
CDR3 protein: CASSQDLGTGGLQKPQHF
V gene: TRBV3-1
clone size: -
D gene: TRBD1
J gene: TRBJ1-5

CDR3 DNA: TGTGCCAGCAGTGATAGTGGGATAGCGGGCTTGGCGGGCTACGAGCAGTACTTC
CDR3 protein: CASSDSGIAGLAGYEQYF
V gene: TRBV12-3/TRBV12-4
clone size: few
D gene: TRBD2
J gene: TRBJ2-7

CDR3 DNA: TGTGCCAGCAGCGTGGGAGACTCCATGAACACTGAAGCTTTCTTT
CDR3 protein: CASSVGDSMNTEAFF
V gene: TRBV9
clone size: -
D gene: -
J gene: TRBJ1-1

CDR3 DNA: TGTGCCAGCAGCGTATCTCACACCGGGGAGCTGTTTTTT
CDR3 protein: CASSVSHTGELFF
V gene: TRBV9
clone size: few
D gene: -
J gene: TRBJ2-2

CDR3 DNA: TGCAGCGTTGTGCTGAGAATAAGAGTGGGACAAGAGACCCAGTACTTC
CDR3 protein: CSVVLRIRVGQETQYF
V gene: TRBV29-1
clone size: few
D gene: -
J gene: TRBJ2-5

CDR3 DNA: TGTGCCAGCAGTTTGGCCAGCGGAGGATCCGAGCAGTACTTC
CDR3 protein: CASSLASGGSEQYF
V gene: TRBV27
clone size: -
D gene: -
J gene: TRBJ2-7

CDR3 DNA: TGTGCCAGCAGCTCCCCGGGGAGGGATGGCTACACCTTC
CDR3 protein: CASSSPGRDGYTF
V gene: TRBV12-3/TRBV12-4
clone size: few
D gene: -
J gene: TRBJ1-2

CDR3 DNA: TGCGCCAGCAGCCATGGGGCGAGTCGGAACGAGCAGTACTTC
CDR3 protein: CASSHGASRNEQYF
V gene: TRBV4-3
clone size: few
D gene: -
J gene: TRBJ2-7

CDR3 DNA: TGTGCCAGCAGTCCCTGGGGCCCCTACAATGAGCAGTTCTTC
CDR3 protein: CASSPWGPYNEQFF
V gene: TRBV6-2/TRBV6-3
clone size: many
D gene: -
J gene: TRBJ2-1

CDR3 DNA: TGTGCCAGCACCCCCAACCCGGGAAACACCATATATTTT
CDR3 protein: CASTPNPGNTIYF
V gene: TRBV12-3/TRBV12-4
clone size: -
D gene: -
J gene: TRBJ1-3

CDR3 DNA: TGTGCCAGCAGTTCGAGAGGGGATCCTAACTATGGCTACACCTTC
CDR3 protein: CASSSRGDPNYGYTF
V gene: TRBV12-3/TRBV12-4
clone size: few
D gene: -
J gene: TRBJ1-2

CDR3 DNA: TGTGCCAGCAGTGGGTGGACAGGTAGCGGCTATGGCTACACCTTC
CDR3 protein: CASSGWTGSGYGYTF
V gene: TRBV6-4
clone size: -
D gene: TRBD1
J gene: TRBJ1-2

CDR3 DNA: TGTGCCAGCAGTTACCGCAGTAGCGACTGGACAGGGAACGACTACACCTTC
CDR3 protein: CASSYRSSDWTGNDYTF
V gene: TRBV6-5
clone size: -
D gene: TRBD1
J gene: TRBJ1-2

CDR3 DNA: TGTGCCAGCAGCGGTGAGGCTAGCGGAACCTACGAGCAGTACTTC
CDR3 protein: CASSGEASGTYEQYF
V gene: TRBV7-8
clone size: -
D gene: TRBD2
J gene: TRBJ2-7